This T cell receptor beta chain was sequenced during a study of cytomegalovirus exposure and HLA in healthy donors (dated by TCRdb to 2017 to 2019). For context, the study as a whole: The 670 or so repertoires of the first cohort and the 95 to 150 validation repertoires were produced on the same platform, according to a later analysis. The study aimed to test whether cataloging public T cell receptors could reveal signatures of past pathogen exposure. Along with the roughly 700-subject first cohort, a separate validation cohort of over a hundred different subjects was used. High-throughput TCR immunosequencing, statistical association of individual TCRs with disease status, and machine learning were combined to predict cytomegalovirus infection status. The paper as a whole reports these results and caveats: According to the authors, the approach could potentially be generalized to other disease states and immunological phenotypes. Most TCR sequences were observed very rarely across donors, whereas some public TCRs were present in many individuals. A total of about 180 TCR beta chains were listed by the study as associated with cytomegalovirus. The classifier was reported to diagnose cytomegalovirus status with high specificity and sensitivity in both the original and validation cohorts. All 120 repertoires were used to score co-occurrence in the validation cohort in a later analysis, because that analysis had no HLA typing for the cohort. Subsequent analysis determined that TCRs grouped into clusters in the first cohort also showed a tendency toward co-occurrence across the 120 or so validation repertoires, and roughly 95% of cluster scores exceeded 0. In vitro tests confirmed that a few of the cytomegalovirus-associated TCR beta chains recognize cytomegalovirus antigens.

The library was generated by the immunoSEQ multiplex PCR assay. The paper's processing steps were these. To diagnose cytomegalovirus status from the catalog of TCR beta chain sequences, a statistical classification framework was built. In its TCRdb copy, this immuneACCESS table keeps in-frame sequences only and misses some clones. Where compared with another copy, unresolved V genes explain less than half of these, and the others have no known cause. V and J calls plus clone size are reproduced from that table; the DNA served to infer D and trimming. For this sample there are 190,000 or so clones; about 86% appear just once. The top ten hold 2.5% to 3.5% of the sample. Worth noting for this clone: The clone's antigen remains unknown. The record has no base qualities; no much larger clone is one base away.

Donors formed part of the validation cohort, which comprised some 120 subjects and was distinct from the first cohort of over 500 subjects. Via the germline V gene, CDR1 is LGHNA and CDR2 YSLEER. V gives up 6 bases and J gives up 2 bases, and the segment between their germline ends measures 23 bases. The CDR3 runs 17 amino acids, cysteine and phenylalanine included. The DNA shown is the 51-base CDR3, in frame from base 1. This clonotype originated in a woman aged 18-29 years in good health and CMV-seropositive. The sequenced sample was PBMCs. This sequence uses TRBV4-3 and TRBJ2-7, and TRBD2 may be the D gene, going by 5 matching bases. The CDR3 protein sequence reads: CASRGGGQAPCTYEQYF. The DNA reads as follows: TGCGCCAGCAGAGGAGGTGGTCAGGCCCCTTGCACCTACGAGCAGTACTTC.